One and the same sample provided the 32 T cell receptor beta chains below, sequenced in a study of blood T cell repertoires in COVID-19. The repertoire was sequenced with immunoSEQ multiplex PCR; TCRdb's copy has only in-frame clones and lacks some. The repertoire has over 200,000 clones, about 68% of them found once; the top ten carry 3% to 3.5%. The material sequenced was peripheral blood. The receptor source for this set is a woman aged 80 or over with acute or convalescent COVID-19.

Details on this clone: This may be a read error: a much more frequent sequence differs by one nucleotide. This rearrangement joins TRBV6-2 or TRBV6-3 to TRBJ2-1; D is undetermined. The CDR3 length is 12 residues. The germline V gene has CDR1 MNHEY and CDR2 SVGEGT. The CDR3 DNA reads TGTGCCAGCAGTTACGCGAGGAATGGGCAGTTCTTC. It yields the protein CASSYARNGQFF.

The V gene is TRBV5-6, the J gene TRBJ2-1; a possible D gene is TRBD1 (5 bases). Trimming pared 4 bases from V and 4 bases from J, leaving 15 bases between. Looked up from germline, CDR1 is SGHDT and CDR2 is YYEEEE. This CDR3 is 15 amino acids long. The CDR3 spells CASSRRPAGYNEQFF. The CDR3 DNA follows: TGTGCCAGCAGCCGGCGCCCCGCAGGGTACAATGAGCAGTTCTTC.

A note on this clone: Within the sample, other DNA sequences also encode this same CDR3. The rearrangement links TRBV19 to TRBJ1-5; D perhaps matches TRBD1 (6 bases). CDR1 is LNHDA, CDR2 SQIVND, per germline (reference sequence). CDR3 size: 14 residues. V lost 3 bases to trimming and J lost 6 bases, with 12 bases between them. CDR3 region: CASSMTGGPQPQHF. The CDR3 nucleotides read TGTGCCAGTAGTATGACGGGGGGCCCTCAGCCCCAGCATTTT.

The chain recombines TRBV3-1 (or the pseudogene TRBV3-2) with TRBJ2-6; TRBD1 is a possible D gene (6 bases). Germline CDR1 and CDR2: LGHDT and YNNKEL (reference sequence). Trimming stripped 2 bases from V and 1 base from J, with 15 bases between. The CDR3 runs 18 residues. Written as DNA, the CDR3 is TGTGCCAGCAGCCAATCCCAAAACAGGGTGTCTGGGGCCAACGTCCTGACTTTC. Its translation is CASSQSQNRVSGANVLTF.

This clone was recorded a few times. The chain combines TRBV7-9 with TRBJ2-3; 12 bases fit TRBD2. Germline lookup yields CDR1 SEHNR and CDR2 FQNEAQ (reference sequence). Unmatched junction bases numbered 21, after V lost 6 bases and J lost 14 bases. This CDR3 has 17 amino acids. The CDR3 region is CASSPGLTSGGPIESYF. CDR3 sequence (DNA): TGTGCCAGCAGTCCGGGGTTGACTAGCGGGGGACCGATTGAATCGTATTTT.

This chain connects TRBV6-2 or TRBV6-3 to TRBJ2-3; possibly TRBD2 for D (5 bases). Looked up from germline, CDR1 is MNHEY and CDR2 is SVGEGT. The length of the CDR3 is 12 residues. V was pared by 4 bases and J by 5 bases, with 7 bases between. The CDR3 coding sequence is TGTGCCAGCAGTTTCAGCGGAGATACGCAGTATTTT. Translating it yields CASSFSGDTQYF.

The chain links TRBV6-1 to TRBJ1-2; D perhaps matches TRBD1 (6 bases). This CDR3 has 15 residues. CDR1 and CDR2 from the germline V gene are MNHNS and SASEGT. The ends were cut back, 0 bases at V and 7 bases at J, with 15 bases in the middle. The CDR3 coding sequence is TGTGCCAGCAGTGAAGCAGGGCAGGGGAATGGTGGCTACACCTTC. Translating it yields CASSEAGQGNGGYTF.

The chain links TRBV3-1 (or the pseudogene TRBV3-2) to TRBJ1-4; D uncertain. Germline V lookup: CDR1 LGHDT, CDR2 YNNKEL (reference sequence). Trimming shortened V by 3 bases and J by 7 bases, and 12 bases separated the two germline ends. This CDR3 has 14 residues. The CDR3 protein is CASSHNTAGEKLFF. In nucleotides, the CDR3 is TGTGCCAGCAGCCATAATACGGCGGGTGAAAAACTGTTTTTT.

The chain couples TRBV30 to TRBJ1-2; possible D gene TRBD1, 6 bases. This CDR3 has 12 residues. V lost 4 bases and J lost 6, with 12 bases in between. CDR1 is GTSNPN and CDR2 is SVGIG in the germline V gene (reference sequence). The CDR3 protein is CAWNYRVDGYTF. The CDR3, as DNA: TGTGCCTGGAACTACAGGGTGGATGGCTACACCTTC.

The chain links TRBV15 to TRBJ1-5; D unresolved. The V end lost 3 bases, the J end lost 1 base, and 10 bases lay between the germline ends. Germline V gives CDR1 LNHNV, CDR2 YYDKDF (reference sequence). The CDR3 extends over 15 amino acids. CDR3 bases: TGTGCCACCAGCAGGGAGGGAGGGAGCAATCAGCCCCAGCATTTT. This sequence encodes CATSREGGSNQPQHF.

This chain links TRBV19 with TRBJ1-1; perhaps TRBD1 as D (5 bases). The CDR3 extends over 15 amino acids. Germline V lookup: CDR1 LNHDA, CDR2 SQIVND (reference sequence). V lost 8 bases to trimming and J lost 0 bases, with 16 bases between them. The CDR3 here is CASQRQGNVNTEAFF. The CDR3, as DNA: TGTGCCAGTCAAAGGCAGGGCAACGTGAACACTGAAGCTTTCTTT. Combining the CDR3 with reference TRBV19 and TRBJ1-1 gives the whole variable domain DGGITQSPKYLFRKEGQNVTLSCEQNLNHDAMYWYRQDPGQGLRLIYYSQIVNDFQKGDIAEGYSVSREKKESFPLTVTSAQKNPTAFYLCASQRQGNVNTEAFFGQGTRLTVV.

This sequence joins TRBV4-1 and TRBJ2-5, with D possibly being TRBD2 (6 bases). Trimming took off 5 bases at V and 5 bases at J, with 12 bases between the two ends. CDR1 is MGHRA and CDR2 is YSYEKL in the germline V gene. The CDR3 is made up of 13 amino acids. Here the CDR3 reads CASSWVEGETQYF. CDR3 bases: TGCGCCAGCAGCTGGGTGGAGGGCGAGACCCAGTACTTC.

The rearrangement links TRBV29-1 to TRBJ1-2; D gene unclear. V was cut by 3 bases and J by 4 bases, with 9 bases left in between. CDR1 SQVTM and CDR2 ANQGSEA come from the germline V gene. This CDR3 comprises 12 residues. As DNA, the CDR3 is TGCAGCGTTGACCCTCAGGTCTATGGCTACACCTTC. Protein sequence: CSVDPQVYGYTF.

The chain recombines TRBV7-2 with TRBJ2-3; the D gene is possibly TRBD2 (6 bases). The CDR3 loop spans 15 amino acids. In germline, CDR1 is SGHTA, CDR2 FQGNSA. The ends were cut back, 1 base at V and 1 base at J, with 9 bases in the middle. The CDR3 bases are TGTGCCAGCAGCTTAGATAGCGGTGGCACAGATACGCAGTATTTT. Translating it yields CASSLDSGGTDTQYF.

The genes are TRBV27 and TRBJ2-1, with a possible D match to TRBD1 (5 bases). Trimming pared 3 bases from V and 4 bases from J, leaving 10 bases between. Per the germline V gene, CDR1 is MNHEY and CDR2 is SMNVEV (reference sequence). There are 14 residues in the CDR3. As DNA, the CDR3 is TGTGCCAGCAGTTTGGAGAACAGGTACAATGAGCAGTTCTTC. This translates into CASSLENRYNEQFF.

Concerning this clone: A read error may explain this, as a much larger clone is one base away. Other DNA sequences in the same sample also yield this CDR3. V usage is TRBV6-2 or TRBV6-3 and J usage is TRBJ1-1, with D possibly matching TRBD1 (5 bases). In germline, CDR1 is MNHEY, CDR2 SVGEGT. The CDR3 extends over 13 amino acids. V lost 6 bases to trimming and J lost 1 base, with 9 bases between them. CDR3 nucleotide sequence: TGTGCCAGCAGCCCTACAGGGAACACTGAAGCTTTCTTT. Residues: CASSPTGNTEAFF.

CDR3 sequence reads: CAWRVTGGTDTQYF. Written as DNA, the CDR3 is TGTGCCTGGAGGGTGACAGGGGGCACAGATACGCAGTATTTT. The chain is built from TRBV30 and TRBJ2-3; 8 nucleotides line up with TRBD1. V shed 3 bases and J 1 base; nucleotides not matched to a gene: 3. CDR1 and CDR2 (germline): GTSNPN, SVGIG (reference sequence). CDR3 length equals 14 residues.

DNA of the CDR3: TGTGCCAGTAGTATCGACAGAAGCTCTGGGGCCAACGTCCTGACTTTC. This encodes CASSIDRSSGANVLTF. The chain is built from TRBV19 and TRBJ2-6; perhaps TRBD1 as D (5 bases). Germline CDR1 is LNHDA and CDR2 is SQIVND (reference sequence). CDR3 length equals 16 residues. The V gene lost 3 bases and the J gene lost 0 bases, with 9 bases spanning the gap.

The rearrangement uses TRBV18 and TRBJ1-1; D perhaps matches TRBD1 (5 bases). CDR1 is KGHSH, CDR2 LQKENI, per germline. V shed 1 base and J shed 1 base, with 7 bases lying between them. This CDR3 is built from 14 residues. The CDR3 loop reads CASSPQGQNTEAFF. For the CDR3, the DNA is TGTGCCAGCTCACCACAGGGGCAGAACACTGAAGCTTTCTTT.

The gene calls are TRBV6-2 or TRBV6-3 and TRBJ2-6; TRBD1 might be the D (5 bases). This CDR3 has 15 residues. Germline V gene lookup returns CDR1 MNHEY and CDR2 SVGEGT. V was trimmed by 2 bases and J by 4 bases, leaving 9 bases between them. The CDR3 is CASSYLGRGANVLTF. The CDR3 DNA reads as TGTGCCAGCAGTTACCTGGGGCGCGGGGCCAACGTCCTGACTTTC.

The V call is TRBV7-9, the J call TRBJ1-1; D might be TRBD1 (6 bases). CDR3 length: 14 residues. CDR1 is SEHNR and CDR2 is FQNEAQ in the germline V gene (reference sequence). Trimming removed 5 bases from V and 3 bases from J, with 13 bases in between. The CDR3 sequence: CASSATGLYTEAFF. In DNA, the CDR3 is TGTGCCAGCAGCGCTACAGGGTTGTACACTGAAGCTTTCTTT.

This sequence joins TRBV2 and TRBJ2-7; D possibly corresponds to TRBD1 (6 bases). V dropped 7 bases and J dropped 3 bases, with 10 bases sitting between them. The CDR3 consists of 12 residues. CDR1 is SNHLY and CDR2 is FYNNEI in the germline V gene. CDR3 in DNA: TGTGCCAGCAAGGGGGACAACTACGAGCAGTACTTC. Protein: CASKGDNYEQYF.

The chain links TRBV11-2 to TRBJ2-5; D ambiguous. Trimming took 0 bases from V and 4 from J, leaving 3 bases between them. This CDR3 is built from 12 residues. CDR1 and CDR2 (germline): SGHAT, FQNNGV. CDR3 protein: CASSLDRETQYF. For the CDR3, the DNA is TGTGCCAGCAGCTTAGATCGAGAGACCCAGTACTTC.

V and J are TRBV18 and TRBJ1-2; D possibly corresponds to TRBD1 (6 bases). The V end lost 0 bases, the J end lost 8 bases, and 16 bases lay between the germline ends. Germline V lookup: CDR1 KGHSH, CDR2 LQKENI. The CDR3 length is 15 residues. CDR3 amino acids: CASSPPLRQVEGYTF. The DNA of the CDR3 is TGTGCCAGCTCACCACCGTTGAGACAGGTGGAAGGCTACACCTTC. Full variable domain (remainder filled in from reference TRBV18 and TRBJ1-2): NAGVMQNPRHLVRRRGQEARLRCSPMKGHSHVYWYRQLPEEGLKFMVYLQKENIIDESGMPKERFSAEFPKEGPSILRIQQVVRGDSAAYFCASSPPLRQVEGYTFGSGTRLTVV.

The V gene is TRBV6-2 or TRBV6-3, the J gene TRBJ2-1, with 13 bases fitting TRBD2. The trim removed 2 bases at V and 8 bases at J, leaving 9 bases unmatched. There are 17 residues in the CDR3. Germline V gives CDR1 MNHEY, CDR2 SVGEGT. The CDR3 loop is CASSYPTTSGGMYEQFF. The DNA for the CDR3 is TGTGCCAGCAGTTACCCAACGACTAGCGGGGGGATGTATGAGCAGTTCTTC.

The V call is TRBV5-1, the J call TRBJ2-2; 10 bases line up with TRBD2. Germline CDR1 and CDR2: SGHRS and YFSETQ. The V gene end was trimmed by 2 bases and the J gene end by 2 bases; junction bases not matched to a gene: 12. There are 19 residues in the CDR3. For the CDR3, the DNA is TGCGCCAGCAGCTTAATCCCCGGGCTAGCGGGAGCTAACACCGGGGAGCTGTTTTTT. Translating gives CASSLIPGLAGANTGELFF.

V is TRBV20-1 and J is TRBJ1-2; D is uncertain. This CDR3 has 11 amino acids. The germline V gene has CDR1 DFQATT and CDR2 SNEGSKA (reference sequence). The ends were cut back, 4 bases at V and 4 bases at J, with 7 bases in the middle. The CDR3 nucleotides are TGCAGTGCTACGATAGCCTATGGCTACACCTTC. Its translation is CSATIAYGYTF.

This chain uses TRBV10-3 with TRBJ1-4; 7 bases match TRBD1. The CDR3 has 15 amino acids. V lost 5 bases to trimming and J lost 6 bases; unmatched junction nucleotides: 9. Germline V gene sequence: CDR1 ENHRY, CDR2 SYGVKD. CDR3 sequence reads: CAISKEGAIDEKLFF. CDR3 DNA sequence: TGTGCCATCAGTAAGGAGGGGGCAATTGATGAAAAACTGTTTTTT.

A few counts support this clone. The chain carries TRBV5-6 and TRBJ2-5, with D perhaps TRBD1 (5 bases). This CDR3 has 13 residues. V lost 4 bases, J lost 7 bases, and 14 bases lay in between. From germline, CDR1 is SGHDT and CDR2 YYEEEE. The CDR3 spells CASSRRDLGTQYF. The DNA of the CDR3 is TGTGCCAGCAGCCGCAGGGATCTTGGGACCCAGTACTTC.

This clone was recorded only once. The chain combines TRBV27 with TRBJ2-7; tentative D call: TRBD1 (5 bases). Germline-derived CDR1 and CDR2 are MNHEY and SMNVEV (reference sequence). Between the trimmed V and J ends, which lost 8 bases and 6 bases, there was a span of 11 bases. The CDR3 is made up of 11 amino acids. CDR3 region: CASRWGGEQYF. DNA for the CDR3: TGTGCCAGCCGTTGGGGCGGCGAGCAGTACTTC.

This chain uses TRBV5-1 with TRBJ2-1, with 14 bases matching TRBD2. The CDR3 loop spans 20 amino acids. The germline V gene encodes CDR1 SGHRS and CDR2 YFSETQ. J lost 2 bases, V lost 3 bases, and 13 bases had no gene match. CDR3 DNA: TGCGCCAGCAGCTCCGGGACTAGCGGGAGTACCCCTCCGGCCTACAATGAGCAGTTCTTC. Protein: CASSSGTSGSTPPAYNEQFF. Full variable domain (remainder filled in from reference TRBV5-1 and TRBJ2-1): KAGVTQTPRYLIKTRGQQVTLSCSPISGHRSVSWYQQTPGQGLQFLFEYFSETQRNKGNFPGRFSGRQFSNSRSEMNVSTLELGDSALYLCASSSGTSGSTPPAYNEQFFGPGTRLTVL.

This chain connects TRBV5-1 to TRBJ2-1, with TRBD2 matching over 13 bases. Germline loops: CDR1 SGHRS, CDR2 YFSETQ. This CDR3 spans 14 amino acids. The trim removed 6 bases at V and 9 bases at J, leaving 6 bases unmatched. Here the CDR3 DNA reads TGCGCCAGCACCGGACTAGCGGGGGTTGGTGAGCAGTTCTTC. It yields the protein CASTGLAGVGEQFF.